This TCR beta chain was profiled in a study of PD-1 blockade in classical Hodgkin lymphoma. The V and J ends lost 0 bases and 9 bases, in that order; junction bases with no gene match: 11. Germline V gene sequence: CDR1 SGHKS, CDR2 YYEKEE (reference sequence). CDR3 length: 16 amino acids. Clones were read by immunoSEQ multiplex PCR, and TCRdb kept only the in-frame ones, dropping some. The table shows tens of thousands of clones, with roughly 90% occurring only once. Every patient relapsed after autologous stem cell transplantation, and brentuximab vedotin exposure varied. The chain carries TRBV5-5 and TRBJ2-1; 8 nucleotides align to TRBD1. This sequence originates from a human donor with classical Hodgkin lymphoma. The sample here was peripheral blood mononuclear cells (PBMCs), taken at baseline. The DNA for the CDR3 is TGTGCCAGCAGCTTGGTTTCCGGACAGGGAGGAATTGAGCAGTTCTTC. Translation: CASSLVSGQGGIEQFF.